Here is one TCR beta chain with its context. These data are taken from a study of blood T cell repertoires in COVID-19. At the level of the study: COVID-19 samples from acute and convalescent phases originated in the United States, Italy and Spain. Nucleic acid was either cDNA or gDNA, and it came from T cells, B-cell-depleted T cells, or PBMCs.

Method: immunoSEQ multiplex PCR; TCRdb's copy keeps in-frame clones and lacks some. The table includes 140,000 to 150,000 clones, 65% to 85% detected once. The CDR3 is 14 amino acids. Trimming shortened V by 8 bases and J by 0 bases, and 11 bases separated the two germline ends. The germline V gene has CDR1 LNHDA and CDR2 SQIVND (reference sequence). J is TRBJ2-1 and V is TRBV19; D is possibly TRBD1 (6 bases). The source is a man aged 25 to 45 with COVID-19, enrolled during active disease. The specimen was peripheral blood. CDR3 sequence reads: CASATGSSYNEQFF. In DNA, the CDR3 is TGTGCCAGTGCTACAGGGAGCTCCTACAATGAGCAGTTCTTC.